The 12 T cell receptor beta chains below come from one sample, sequenced in a study of Ad26.COV2.S vaccination and SARS-CoV-2 variants. The protocol was immunoSEQ multiplex PCR, while the TCRdb copy is restricted to in-frame clones and leaves out a portion. Of hundreds of thousands of clones detected, roughly 90% appear once; the ten largest clones hold roughly 1.5%. Treatment in this sample: over 15 received Ad26.COV2.S at low or high dose, single or two shots; about 5 received placebo; per-sample allocation not given. Specimen acquisition occurred on day 63 following the initial vaccine or placebo injection. Sequences were derived from peripheral blood, sampled in a trial of Ad26.COV2.S vaccine versus placebo. Receptor source: a person aged 18-65 years who received the Ad26.COV2.S COVID-19 vaccine or a placebo.

This chain joins TRBV11-2 and TRBJ2-1; 7 bases map to TRBD2. The CDR3 length is 15 residues. V trimming: 2 bases; J trimming: 5 bases; junction bases outside the gene matches: 6. In germline, CDR1 is SGHAT, CDR2 FQNNGV. The DNA of the CDR3 is TGTGCCAGCAGCTTAAGCCTAGCGGAGAACAATGAGCAGTTCTTC. Translation: CASSLSLAENNEQFF.

This sequence joins TRBV10-3 and TRBJ2-1; 10 bases agree with TRBD1. V dropped 7 bases and J dropped 7; count of bases not matched to a gene: 4. This CDR3 comprises 13 residues. Germline V gene lookup returns CDR1 ENHRY and CDR2 SYGVKD. CDR3 amino acids: CAITSGQGNEQFF. The CDR3 nucleotides are TGTGCCATCACCTCGGGACAGGGGAATGAGCAGTTCTTC.

The rearrangement uses TRBV18 and TRBJ2-3, with D possibly matching TRBD1 (6 bases). The CDR3 consists of 14 residues. The germline CDR1 and CDR2 sequences are KGHSH and LQKENI. Trimming pared 8 bases from V and 4 bases from J, leaving 16 bases between. The CDR3 bases are TGTGCCAGCCCCTCGGACAGTAGGGCAGATACGCAGTATTTT. Its protein is CASPSDSRADTQYF.

The chain carries TRBV7-2 and TRBJ1-5; the D is unclear. Deletions cut 5 bases from V and 6 bases from J, with 14 bases between. The CDR3 length is 14 residues. Germline V gives CDR1 SGHTA, CDR2 FQGNSA. DNA of the CDR3: TGTGCCAGCAGCCCGACCCGGTGGGGTCAGCCCCAGCATTTT. It yields the protein CASSPTRWGQPQHF.

A remark on this clone: Other DNA variants within this sample encode the same CDR3. The gene calls are TRBV27 and TRBJ2-7; TRBD1 might be the D (6 bases). CDR1 and CDR2 (germline): MNHEY, SMNVEV (reference sequence). The CDR3 contains 13 residues. The V gene lost 5 bases and the J gene lost 1 base, with 9 bases spanning the gap. The CDR3 loop is CASSPDSSYEQYF. For the CDR3, the DNA is TGTGCCAGCAGTCCGGACAGTTCCTACGAGCAGTACTTC.

The CDR3, as DNA: TGTGCCAGTAGTATGCTCGGGGGCGGATTTGAGCAGTTCTTC. Encoded protein: CASSMLGGGFEQFF. The chain has TRBV19 and TRBJ2-1, with D possibly being TRBD1 or TRBD2 (6 bases each). Germline lookup yields CDR1 LNHDA and CDR2 SQIVND (reference sequence). The CDR3 loop spans 14 amino acids. Trimming took off 3 bases at V and 9 bases at J, with 15 bases between the two ends.

The chain combines TRBV27 with TRBJ2-7; 8 positions agree with TRBD1. The germline gives CDR1 MNHEY, CDR2 SMNVEV (reference sequence). CDR3 length: 15 residues. With 4 bases clipped from V and 4 bases from J, the junction kept 9 bases outside the gene matches. CDR3 nucleotides: TGTGCCAGCAGTTCCCAGGACAGGGCCCCTTACGAGCAGTACTTC. Protein: CASSSQDRAPYEQYF.

The chain couples TRBV30 to TRBJ2-3; a possible D gene is TRBD1 (6 bases). Trimming removed 4 bases from V and 4 bases from J, with 18 bases in between. CDR3 length: 15 amino acids. Germline-derived CDR1 and CDR2 are GTSNPN and SVGIG (reference sequence). For the CDR3, the DNA is TGTGCCTGGACCTCAGGGGCCCTTCGGGCAGATACGCAGTATTTT. Protein: CAWTSGALRADTQYF.

This rearrangement joins TRBV7-8 to TRBJ2-7; no reliable D call. The CDR3 extends over 13 amino acids. Trimming shortened V by 5 bases and J by 2 bases, and 10 bases separated the two germline ends. Germline V gives CDR1 SGHVS, CDR2 FQNEAQ. CDR3 coding DNA: TGTGCCAGCAGCCGTTCAGGTACCTACGAGCAGTACTTC. Protein: CASSRSGTYEQYF.

The chain employs TRBV5-8 and TRBJ2-7; D remains unclear. V was cut by 2 bases and J by 0 bases, with 12 bases left in between. This CDR3 contains 15 residues. Germline assignment: CDR1 SGHTS and CDR2 YDEGEE. CDR3 coding DNA: TGTGCCAGCAGCTTACCAGCAACGAGCTCCTACGAGCAGTACTTC. Protein product: CASSLPATSSYEQYF.

This rearrangement joins TRBV5-6 to TRBJ1-2, with D possibly being TRBD1 (5 bases). The ends were cut back, 4 bases at V and 7 bases at J, with 11 bases in the middle. The CDR3 has 12 amino acids. Germline values: CDR1 SGHDT, CDR2 YYEEEE. The CDR3 DNA is TGTGCCAGCAGCCGGGACCTTGGTGGCTACACCTTC. Amino acid sequence: CASSRDLGGYTF.

The gene calls are TRBV7-9 and TRBJ2-7; no firm D call. The V end lost 5 bases, the J end lost 4 bases, and 9 bases lay between the germline ends. Germline V gene data show CDR1 as SEHNR and CDR2 as FQNEAQ (reference sequence). The CDR3 contains 12 residues. Written as DNA, the CDR3 is TGTGCCAGCAGCGCCCGGAGTTACGAGCAGTACTTC. As protein: CASSARSYEQYF.